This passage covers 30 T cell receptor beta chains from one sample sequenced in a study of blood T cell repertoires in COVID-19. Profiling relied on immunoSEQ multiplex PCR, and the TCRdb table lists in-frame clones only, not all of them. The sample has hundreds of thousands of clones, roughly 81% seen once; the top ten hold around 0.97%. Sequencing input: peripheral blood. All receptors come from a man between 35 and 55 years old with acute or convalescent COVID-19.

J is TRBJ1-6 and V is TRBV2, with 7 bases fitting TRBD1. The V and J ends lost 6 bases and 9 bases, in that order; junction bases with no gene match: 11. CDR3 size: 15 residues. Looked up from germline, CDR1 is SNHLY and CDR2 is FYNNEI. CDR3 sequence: CASRGDRVFSSPLHF. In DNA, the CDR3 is TGTGCCAGCAGGGGCGACAGGGTTTTTAGTTCACCCCTCCACTTT.

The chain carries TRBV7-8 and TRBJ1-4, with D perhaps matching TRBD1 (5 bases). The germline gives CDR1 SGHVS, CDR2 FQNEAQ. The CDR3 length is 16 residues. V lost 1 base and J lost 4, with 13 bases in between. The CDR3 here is CASSLDAGGVNEKLFF. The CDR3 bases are TGTGCCAGCAGCTTAGACGCGGGGGGGGTTAATGAAAAACTGTTTTTT.

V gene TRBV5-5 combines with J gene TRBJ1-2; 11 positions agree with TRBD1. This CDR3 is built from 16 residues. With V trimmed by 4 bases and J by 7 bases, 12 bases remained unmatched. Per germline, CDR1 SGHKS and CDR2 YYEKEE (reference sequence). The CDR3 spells CASSTGVGQGASGYTF. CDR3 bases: TGTGCCAGCAGCACAGGCGTTGGACAGGGGGCGAGTGGCTACACCTTC.

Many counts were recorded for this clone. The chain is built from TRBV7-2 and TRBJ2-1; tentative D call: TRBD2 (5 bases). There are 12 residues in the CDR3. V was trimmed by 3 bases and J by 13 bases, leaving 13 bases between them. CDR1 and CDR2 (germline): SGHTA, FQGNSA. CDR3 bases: TGTGCCAGCAGCTTGGGAGAAGGGAGTCAGTTCTTC. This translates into CASSLGEGSQFF.

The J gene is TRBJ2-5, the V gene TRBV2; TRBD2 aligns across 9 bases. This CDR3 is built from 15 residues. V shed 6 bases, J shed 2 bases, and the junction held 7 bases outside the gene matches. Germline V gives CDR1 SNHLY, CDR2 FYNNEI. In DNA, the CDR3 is TGTGCCAGCAGGCAAGGGACTAGCCGGCAAGAGACCCAGTACTTC. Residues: CASRQGTSRQETQYF.

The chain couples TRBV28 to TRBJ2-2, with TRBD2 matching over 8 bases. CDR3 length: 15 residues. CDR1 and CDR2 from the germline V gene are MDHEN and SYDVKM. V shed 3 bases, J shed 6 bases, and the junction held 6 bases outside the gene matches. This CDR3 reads CASSLEGLGAGELFF. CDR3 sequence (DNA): TGTGCCAGCAGTTTGGAGGGACTAGGGGCCGGGGAGCTGTTTTTT.

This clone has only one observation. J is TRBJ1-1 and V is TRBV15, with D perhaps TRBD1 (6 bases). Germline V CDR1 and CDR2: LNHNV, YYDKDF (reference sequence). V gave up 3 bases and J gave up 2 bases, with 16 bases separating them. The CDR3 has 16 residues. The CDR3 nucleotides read TGTGCCACCAGCAGTGGGGTATACAGGGAAAACACTGAAGCTTTCTTT. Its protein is CATSSGVYRENTEAFF.

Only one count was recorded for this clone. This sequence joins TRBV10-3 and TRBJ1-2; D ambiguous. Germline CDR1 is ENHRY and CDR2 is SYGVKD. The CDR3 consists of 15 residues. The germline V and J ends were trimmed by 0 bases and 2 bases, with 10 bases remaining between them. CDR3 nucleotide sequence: TGTGCCATCAGTGAGTCGGGGAGTAGGAACTATGGCTACACCTTC. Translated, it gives CAISESGSRNYGYTF.

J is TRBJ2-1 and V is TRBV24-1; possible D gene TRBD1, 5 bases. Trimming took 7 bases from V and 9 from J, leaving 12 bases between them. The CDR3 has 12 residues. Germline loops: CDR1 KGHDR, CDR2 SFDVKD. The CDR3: CATSPGPAEQFF. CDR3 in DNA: TGTGCCACCAGCCCAGGGCCGGCTGAGCAGTTCTTC.

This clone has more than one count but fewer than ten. The CDR3 nucleotides read TGCGCCAGCAGCCCCTCTGCGGGACAGCCCTATGGCTACACCTTC. This translates into CASSPSAGQPYGYTF. The V call is TRBV4-3, the J call TRBJ1-2; 7 bases map to TRBD1. This CDR3 is built from 15 residues. Germline CDR1 is LGHNA and CDR2 is YSLEER. With V trimmed by 4 bases and J by 4 bases, 9 bases remained unmatched.

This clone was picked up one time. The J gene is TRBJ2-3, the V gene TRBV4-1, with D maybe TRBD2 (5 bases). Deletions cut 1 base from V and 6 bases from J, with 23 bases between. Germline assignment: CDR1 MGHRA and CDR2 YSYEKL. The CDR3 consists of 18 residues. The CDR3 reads CASSQVSGIMIGGDTQYF. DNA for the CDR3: TGCGCCAGCAGCCAAGTATCCGGGATCATGATAGGCGGGGATACGCAGTATTTT.

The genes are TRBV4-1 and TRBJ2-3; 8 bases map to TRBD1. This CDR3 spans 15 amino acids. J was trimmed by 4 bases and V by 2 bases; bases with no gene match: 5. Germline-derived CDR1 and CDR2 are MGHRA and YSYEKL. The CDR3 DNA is TGCGCCAGCAGCCAACAGGGGGCGCGATCAGATACGCAGTATTTT. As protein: CASSQQGARSDTQYF.

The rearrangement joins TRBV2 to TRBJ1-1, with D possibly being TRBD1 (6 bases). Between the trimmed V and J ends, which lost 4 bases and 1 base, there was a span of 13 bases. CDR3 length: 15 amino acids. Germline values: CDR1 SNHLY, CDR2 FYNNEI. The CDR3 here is CASSAGVYGNTEAFF. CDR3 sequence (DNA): TGTGCCAGCAGTGCAGGGGTATACGGGAACACTGAAGCTTTCTTT.

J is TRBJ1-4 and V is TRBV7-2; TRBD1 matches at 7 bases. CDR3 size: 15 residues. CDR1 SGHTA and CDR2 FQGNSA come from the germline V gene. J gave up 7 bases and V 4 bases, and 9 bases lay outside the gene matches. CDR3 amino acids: CASSSQTGTGEKLFF. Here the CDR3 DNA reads TGTGCCAGCAGCTCGCAGACAGGGACGGGTGAAAAACTGTTTTTT.

The CDR3 loop reads CASSPRTGDDYGYTF. DNA of the CDR3: TGTGCCAGCAGTCCCCGGACAGGGGACGACTATGGCTACACCTTC. This chain connects TRBV6-5 to TRBJ1-2; TRBD1 matches at 9 bases. The trim removed 5 bases at V and 3 bases at J, leaving 7 bases unmatched. The CDR3 is 15 residues long. Germline V gene data show CDR1 as MNHEY and CDR2 as SVGAGI.

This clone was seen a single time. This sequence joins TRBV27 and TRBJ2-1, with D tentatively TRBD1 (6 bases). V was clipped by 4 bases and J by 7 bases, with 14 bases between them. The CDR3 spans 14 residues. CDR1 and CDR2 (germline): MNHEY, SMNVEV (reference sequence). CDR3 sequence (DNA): TGTGCCAGCAGTTCCAGGGGCTTGGATAATGAGCAGTTCTTC. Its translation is CASSSRGLDNEQFF.

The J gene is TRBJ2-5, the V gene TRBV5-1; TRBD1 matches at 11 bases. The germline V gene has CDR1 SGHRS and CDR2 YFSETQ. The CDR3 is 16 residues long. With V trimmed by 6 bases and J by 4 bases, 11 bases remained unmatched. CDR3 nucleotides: TGCGCCAGCACTCGGACGGGACAGGGGGAGAGAGAGACCCAGTACTTC. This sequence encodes CASTRTGQGERETQYF.

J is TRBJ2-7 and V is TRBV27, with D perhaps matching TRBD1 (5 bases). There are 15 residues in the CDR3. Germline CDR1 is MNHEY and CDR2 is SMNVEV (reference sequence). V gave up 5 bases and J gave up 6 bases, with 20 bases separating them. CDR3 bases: TGTGCCAGCAGTCCCTTTTGGGGCGCGCCGCTCGAGCAGTACTTC. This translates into CASSPFWGAPLEQYF.

CDR3 nucleotides: TGTGCCAGCTCACCCGCGGGCCTGGTTGACACTGAAGCTTTCTTT. This translates into CASSPAGLVDTEAFF. This chain joins TRBV18 and TRBJ1-1; D unclear. From germline, CDR1 is KGHSH and CDR2 LQKENI. This CDR3 region has 15 residues. V lost 3 bases and J lost 3, with 14 bases in between.

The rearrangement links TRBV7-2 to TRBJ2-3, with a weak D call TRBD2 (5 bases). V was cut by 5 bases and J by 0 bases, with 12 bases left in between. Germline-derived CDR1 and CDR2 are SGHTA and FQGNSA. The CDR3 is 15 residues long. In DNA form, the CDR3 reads TGTGCCAGCAGCCGGACTTCTACTAGCACAGATACGCAGTATTTT. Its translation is CASSRTSTSTDTQYF.

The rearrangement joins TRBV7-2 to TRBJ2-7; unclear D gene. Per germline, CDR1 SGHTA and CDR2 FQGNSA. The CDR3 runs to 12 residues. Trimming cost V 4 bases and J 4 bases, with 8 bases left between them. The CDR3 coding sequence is TGTGCCAGCAGCTCCCGAGCTTACGAGCAGTACTTC. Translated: CASSSRAYEQYF.

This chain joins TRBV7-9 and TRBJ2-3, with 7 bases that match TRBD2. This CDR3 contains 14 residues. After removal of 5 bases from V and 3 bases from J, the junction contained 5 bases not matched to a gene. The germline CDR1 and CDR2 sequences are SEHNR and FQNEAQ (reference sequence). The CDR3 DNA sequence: TGTGCCAGCAGCCCCGGGGGGTTTACAGATACGCAGTATTTT. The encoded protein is CASSPGGFTDTQYF. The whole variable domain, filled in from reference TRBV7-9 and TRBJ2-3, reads DTGVSQNPRHKITKRGQNVTFRCDPISEHNRLYWYRQTLGQGPEFLTYFQNEAQLEKSRLLSDRFSAERPKGSFSTLEIQRTEQGDSAMYLCASSPGGFTDTQYFGPGTRLTVL.

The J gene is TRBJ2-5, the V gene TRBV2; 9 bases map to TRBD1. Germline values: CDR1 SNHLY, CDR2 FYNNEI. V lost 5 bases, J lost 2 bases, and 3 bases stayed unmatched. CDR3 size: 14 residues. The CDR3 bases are TGTGCCAGCAGTTCGGACAGGGGACAAGAGACCCAGTACTTC. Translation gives CASSSDRGQETQYF. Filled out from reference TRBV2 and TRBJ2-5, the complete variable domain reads EPEVTQTPSHQVTQMGQEVILRCVPISNHLYFYWYRQILGQKVEFLVSFYNNEISEKSEIFDDQFSVERPDGSNFTLKIRSTKLEDSAMYFCASSSDRGQETQYFGPGTRLLVL.

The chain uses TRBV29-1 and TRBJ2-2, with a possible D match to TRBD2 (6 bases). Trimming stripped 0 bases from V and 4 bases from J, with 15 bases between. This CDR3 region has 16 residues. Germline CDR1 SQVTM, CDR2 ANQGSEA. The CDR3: CSVEDREVSVTGELFF. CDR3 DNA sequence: TGCAGCGTTGAAGATAGGGAGGTATCCGTCACCGGGGAGCTGTTTTTT.

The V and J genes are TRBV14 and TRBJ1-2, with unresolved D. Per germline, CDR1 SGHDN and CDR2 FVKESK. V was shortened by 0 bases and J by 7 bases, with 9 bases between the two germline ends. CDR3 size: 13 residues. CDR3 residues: CASSQEWASGYTF. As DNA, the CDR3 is TGTGCCAGCAGCCAAGAATGGGCGTCTGGCTACACCTTC.

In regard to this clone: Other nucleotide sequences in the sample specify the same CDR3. In DNA form, the CDR3 reads TGTGCCAGCAGCGCCGGGACAGCCTACGAGCAGTACTTC. This encodes CASSAGTAYEQYF. V gene TRBV9 combines with J gene TRBJ2-7; 7 bases are shared with TRBD1. Germline V gene data show CDR1 as SGDLS and CDR2 as YYNGEE. V lost 3 bases to trimming and J lost 2 bases; unmatched junction nucleotides: 2. The CDR3 length is 13 residues.

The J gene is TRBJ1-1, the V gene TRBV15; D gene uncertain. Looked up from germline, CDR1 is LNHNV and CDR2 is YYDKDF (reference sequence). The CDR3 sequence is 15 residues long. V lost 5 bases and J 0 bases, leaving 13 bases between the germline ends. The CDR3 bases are TGTGCCACCAGCGACGCGGGAACGATGAACACTGAAGCTTTCTTT. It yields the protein CATSDAGTMNTEAFF.

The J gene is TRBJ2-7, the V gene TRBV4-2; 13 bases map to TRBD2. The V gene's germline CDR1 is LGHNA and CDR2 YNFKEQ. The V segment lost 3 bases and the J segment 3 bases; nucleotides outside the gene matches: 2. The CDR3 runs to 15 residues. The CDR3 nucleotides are TGTGCCAGCAGCCAGCGACTAGCGGGGGGCTACGAGCAGTACTTC. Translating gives CASSQRLAGGYEQYF.

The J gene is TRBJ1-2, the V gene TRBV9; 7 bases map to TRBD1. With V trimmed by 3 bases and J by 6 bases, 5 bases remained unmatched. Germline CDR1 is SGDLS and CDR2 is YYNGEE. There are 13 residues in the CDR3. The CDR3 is CASSAGTADGYTF. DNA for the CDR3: TGTGCCAGCAGCGCCGGGACAGCGGATGGCTACACCTTC.

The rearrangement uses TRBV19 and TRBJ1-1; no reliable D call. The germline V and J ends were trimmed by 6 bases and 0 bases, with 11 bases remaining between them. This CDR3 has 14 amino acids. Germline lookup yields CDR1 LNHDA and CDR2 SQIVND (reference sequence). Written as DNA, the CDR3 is TGTGCCAGTAGGCCCGCGGAACTGAACACTGAAGCTTTCTTT. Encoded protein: CASRPAELNTEAFF.